The 29 T cell receptor beta chains below all came from one sample that was sequenced in a study of T cells in severe cutaneous drug reactions. The iRepertoire multiplex PCR system with TCR subtype-specific primers built both bulk and single-cell libraries. TCRdb reprocessed the multiplex PCR reads and keeps a single row for each CDR3 protein, giving no DNA. The sample table includes tens of thousands of distinct CDR3 sequences. The donors had carbamazepine-induced Stevens-Johnson syndrome or toxic epidermal necrolysis. The sample consisted of PBMCs. These receptors were obtained from a human donor with toxic epidermal necrolysis, a severe cutaneous drug reaction.

The V call is TRBV2, the J call TRBJ1-2; no DNA is available, so the TRBD1 call from TCRdb remains unchecked. Germline-derived CDR1 and CDR2 are SNHLY and FYNNEI. The CDR3 runs 22 residues. CDR3 sequence reads: CASGIIKPRRDRVFTADYGYTF.

The chain uses TRBV29-1 and TRBJ2-5; with no DNA, the TCRdb D assignment of TRBD1 cannot be verified. Germline CDR1 reads SQVTM; CDR2 reads ANQGSEA. The CDR3 has 15 residues. CDR3 amino acids: CSGGQGRGFQETQYF.

The chain links TRBV7-3 to TRBJ2-3; TCRdb returns TRBD2, unconfirmable since there is no DNA. CDR3 length: 13 amino acids. Germline loops: CDR1 SGHTA, CDR2 FQGTGA. The chain's CDR3 is CASSLGGTDTQYF.

V and J are TRBV29-1 and TRBJ2-7; TCRdb returns TRBD1, unconfirmable since there is no DNA. Germline CDR1 SQVTM, CDR2 ANQGSEA. This CDR3 has 15 amino acids. This chain's CDR3 is CSVEGQGAPSYEQYF.

The chain links TRBV20-1 to TRBJ2-3; TCRdb selects TRBD2, and the lack of DNA leaves this call unchecked. The germline V gene has CDR1 DFQATT and CDR2 SNEGSKA (reference sequence). This CDR3 has 14 amino acids. The CDR3 is CSAQLAGDGDTQYF.

The chain joins TRBV29-1 to TRBJ2-3; TCRdb returns TRBD2, unconfirmable since there is no DNA. This CDR3 contains 13 residues. Germline loops: CDR1 SQVTM, CDR2 ANQGSEA. The CDR3 here is CSAPLATTDTQYF.

This chain links TRBV12-3 or TRBV12-4 with TRBJ2-5; there is no DNA to check the TCRdb D call of TRBD2. This CDR3 comprises 16 residues. The CDR3: CASSSPEGGVAETQYF.

V is TRBV20-1 and J is TRBJ2-1; the D gene TCRdb calls, TRBD2, cannot be checked with no DNA. CDR3 size: 14 residues. Germline CDR1 is DFQATT and CDR2 is SNEGSKA (reference sequence). The CDR3: CSARNYRSYNEQFF.

This sequence joins TRBV7-6 and TRBJ2-1. Germline CDR1 and CDR2: SGHVS and FNYEAQ. The CDR3 runs to 14 residues. The CDR3: CASSFMAEYNEQFF.

V and J are TRBV11-2 and TRBJ1-1. This CDR3 is built from 11 residues. Germline assignment: CDR1 SGHAT and CDR2 FQNNGV. The CDR3 reads CASSQQDSAFF.

This sequence joins TRBV6-6 and TRBJ2-1; checking the TCRdb D call of TRBD2 is not possible without DNA. CDR1 MNHNY and CDR2 SVGAGI come from the germline V gene (reference sequence). The CDR3 spans 13 residues. CDR3 region: CASSYYGSGEQFF.

The chain has TRBV27 and TRBJ2-7. Looked up from germline, CDR1 is MNHEY and CDR2 is SMNVEV (reference sequence). This CDR3 has 14 amino acids. The CDR3 is CASSPRVAGHEQYF.

The rearrangement links TRBV10-3 to TRBJ2-7; no DNA is available, so the TRBD1 call from TCRdb remains unchecked. This CDR3 has 15 residues. The germline V gene has CDR1 ENHRY and CDR2 SYGVKD. The CDR3 reads CAISQGQAATYEQYF.

This rearrangement joins TRBV7-2 to TRBJ1-2; TCRdb calls TRBD1, which cannot be checked without DNA. The CDR3 totals 14 residues. Germline CDR1 and CDR2: SGHTA and FQGNSA. The chain's CDR3 is CASSAWTGNYGYTF.

V gene TRBV10-3 combines with J gene TRBJ2-3. The CDR3 runs 11 residues. CDR1 ENHRY and CDR2 SYGVKD come from the germline V gene. The CDR3 region is CAISDTTEQYF.

The CDR3 protein is CSVEDQADGSWNTQYF. V is TRBV29-1 and J is TRBJ2-3. Germline V gives CDR1 SQVTM, CDR2 ANQGSEA. This CDR3 contains 16 residues.

The chain joins TRBV10-3 to TRBJ1-1; no DNA is available, so the TRBD1 call from TCRdb remains unchecked. The CDR3 length is 19 residues. Germline V gene sequence: CDR1 ENHRY, CDR2 SYGVKD. CDR3 in amino acids: CAISLPPGKGHGVNTEAFF.

This clonotype is deemed medium-sized by its frequency. The genes are TRBV6-2 or TRBV6-3 and TRBJ2-1; TCRdb's D gene call, TRBD1, goes unchecked for lack of DNA. From germline, CDR1 is MNHEY and CDR2 SVGEGT. The CDR3 has 14 amino acids. The CDR3 sequence is CASSYSLQGHEQFF.

The gene calls are TRBV4-1 and TRBJ2-1; TCRdb indicates TRBD1, and absent DNA this call remains unverified. The CDR3 has 15 residues. Germline loops: CDR1 MGHRA, CDR2 YSYEKL. CDR3: CASSPGFTGYNEQFF.

The rearrangement joins TRBV7-9 to TRBJ2-1; TCRdb's D call of TRBD2 is untestable without DNA. The V gene's germline CDR1 is SEHNR and CDR2 FQNEAQ (reference sequence). The CDR3 is made up of 15 amino acids. CDR3 protein: CASTEPGLVYNEQFF.

The rearrangement uses TRBV19 and TRBJ2-7; TCRdb's D call, TRBD2, is unchecked because there is no DNA. The CDR3 spans 15 residues. Germline assignment: CDR1 LNHDA and CDR2 SQIVND (reference sequence). CDR3 protein: CASKIRDLTTYEQYF.

The J gene is TRBJ2-2, the V gene TRBV28; the TCRdb call, TRBD1, lacks DNA for checking. CDR1 and CDR2 (germline): MDHEN, SYDVKM. This CDR3 has 17 amino acids. This CDR3 reads CASSFSPGQGGSGELFF.

This clonotype is identified as medium-sized (0.01 to 0.1%) from frequency. The chain employs TRBV30 and TRBJ1-2; TCRdb selects TRBD1, and the lack of DNA leaves this call unchecked. CDR1 and CDR2 (germline): GTSNPN, SVGIG (reference sequence). The CDR3 consists of 15 residues. The CDR3 protein is CAWSVDQGRDRGYTF.

The chain has TRBV20-1 and TRBJ1-4; TCRdb proposes TRBD1, but this gene call is untestable without DNA. The CDR3 has 14 amino acids. Germline CDR1 and CDR2: DFQATT and SNEGSKA (reference sequence). The CDR3 sequence is CSASQGLANEKLFF.

This sequence joins TRBV7-2 and TRBJ2-2; with no DNA, the TCRdb D assignment of TRBD1 cannot be verified. The germline CDR1 and CDR2 sequences are SGHTA and FQGNSA. The CDR3 contains 15 residues. CDR3 loop: CASSRGALNTGELFF.

The chain is built from TRBV24-1 and TRBJ2-5; with no DNA, the TCRdb D assignment of TRBD2 cannot be verified. Germline V lookup: CDR1 KGHDR, CDR2 SFDVKD. CDR3 length equals 17 residues. The chain's CDR3 is CATSDSPGLAGGETQYF.

The chain combines TRBV2 with TRBJ2-5; there is no DNA to check the TCRdb D call of TRBD1. The CDR3 sequence is 20 residues long. Looked up from germline, CDR1 is SNHLY and CDR2 is FYNNEI. CDR3 sequence reads: CASSESGSNRGAGGQETQYF.

The chain is built from TRBV19 and TRBJ1-2. CDR1 and CDR2 from the germline V gene are LNHDA and SQIVND (reference sequence). This CDR3 has 15 residues. This CDR3 is CASSVFGGTNYGYTF.

This clonotype is classed as medium-sized by frequency. V gene TRBV6-6 combines with J gene TRBJ1-5. Looked up from germline, CDR1 is MNHNY and CDR2 is SVGAGI (reference sequence). This CDR3 is 20 amino acids long. CDR3 in amino acids: CASSYNYEQRPREGNQPQHF.